This T cell receptor (beta chain) was sequenced in a study of T-cell memory formation after mild COVID-19. This CDR3 region has 18 residues. Germline values: CDR1 SGHVS, CDR2 FNYEAQ. The V and J ends lost 0 bases and 0 bases, in that order; junction bases with no gene match: 6. This clonotype was counted only a few times. Its antigen remains unidentified. MiXCR was run by TCRdb on the 5' RACE reads, yielding one entry per CDR3 protein. The data hold 350,000 or so distinct CDR3 sequences, with around 20% observed a single time. Broader study findings: Most CD4+ clones that shrank were in CM and EM, while CD8+ ones turned up in EMRA.

V and J are TRBV7-6 and TRBJ2-1, with 9 bases that match TRBD2. This receptor was identified in an adult woman who had mild COVID-19 (a few samples of this study predate the infection). Cell type and time point are not known. Source material: PBMCs or a T cell subset sorted from them (not recorded which). DNA for the CDR3: TGTGCCAGCAGCTTAGCTTCTTCTAGCGGGACCTCCTACAATGAGCAGTTCTTC. It yields the protein CASSLASSSGTSYNEQFF.